This T cell receptor beta chain comes out of a study of blood T cells in healthy people across ages. This CDR3 is 13 amino acids long. V was shortened by 1 base and J by 6 bases, with 10 bases between the two germline ends. Germline V gene sequence: CDR1 SGHRS, CDR2 YFSETQ. Study-level points and caveats: PBMCs were not sorted, which prevented a conclusive comparison of naive versus antigen-experienced cells.

This clonotype was picked up many times. Its antigen is undetermined. A second PCR, run for roughly 7 to 12 cycles, used a sample-barcoded 5' primer plus a J-beta primer mix. The yield of each sample was at least 3 million CDR3-containing paired-end reads. Each CDR3 protein is one row after TCRdb ran MiXCR on the 5' RACE reads. The table lists some 1.8 million distinct CDR3 sequences, roughly two fifths of them singletons, with under 30% in the top ten. The receptor was derived from a human donor in good health. The sample taken for sequencing was blood. V is TRBV5-1 and J is TRBJ1-2; no definite D call. CDR3 nucleotide sequence: TGCGCCAGCAGCTTGCAAGGTGAAGATGGCTACACCTTC. Translated, it gives CASSLQGEDGYTF.